The sequence of this T cell receptor beta chain was determined in a study of T cells in Graves' hyperthyroidism and ophthalmopathy. RNA transcripts served as the template for amplifying TCR beta CDR3 regions. The primer set for the first-round RT-PCR of the TCR CDR3 was HTBI. TCRdb called the multiplex PCR reads again in MiXCR, with one record for every CDR3 protein. The table lists roughly 660,000 distinct CDR3 sequences, approximately 15% of them singletons. Lactation, pregnancy, other autoimmune disease or uncontrolled infection led to exclusion of patients. Worth noting for this clonotype: Its cognate antigen is unknown.

Overall study results and limits: A median approximately 6.5 months before onset, the model predicted ophthalmopathy.

The CDR3 has 13 residues. Germline lookup yields CDR1 MNHEY and CDR2 SMNVEV (reference sequence). V lost 7 bases and J lost 10; bases outside the gene matches: 10. Input material: blood. The receptor's source is a middle-aged man with Graves' hyperthyroidism. V gene TRBV27 combines with J gene TRBJ2-1; 7 nucleotides align to TRBD2. CDR3 protein: CASKKRDINEQFF. The CDR3 DNA reads TGTGCCAGCAAGAAGCGGGATATCAACGAGCAGTTCTTC.